Shown below are 23 T cell receptor beta chains from a single sample sequenced in a study of lymphopenia after photon versus proton radiotherapy. The data were produced by immunoSEQ multiplex PCR, yet TCRdb's version contains in-frame clones alone and is incomplete. The table shows fewer than 25,000 clones, with around four fifths occurring only once. This specimen was peripheral blood, taken from a patient treated with photon-based radiotherapy. The receptor set was obtained from a man between 40 and 49 years old with gastric cancer.

The chain recombines TRBV19 with TRBJ2-5, with TRBD1 as a possible D gene (5 bases). This CDR3 is built from 16 residues. V was clipped by 5 bases and J by 2 bases, with 18 bases between them. CDR1 and CDR2 (germline): LNHDA, SQIVND (reference sequence). CDR3 sequence: CASSLRFGKGQETQYF. Written as DNA, the CDR3 is TGTGCCAGTAGTCTAAGATTTGGGAAGGGGCAAGAGACCCAGTACTTC.

The V gene is TRBV2, the J gene TRBJ2-7, with 11 bases lining up with TRBD2. The V gene's germline CDR1 is SNHLY and CDR2 FYNNEI. This CDR3 spans 15 amino acids. The V gene end was trimmed by 6 bases and the J gene end by 0 bases; junction bases not matched to a gene: 4. DNA of the CDR3: TGTGCCAGCAGGCCGGGACTAGCGGACTCCTACGAGCAGTACTTC. Translated, it gives CASRPGLADSYEQYF.

The CDR3 spells CATSRDSIGDSYNSPLHF. CDR3 nucleotide sequence: TGTGCCACCAGCAGAGATTCGATCGGAGACAGTTATAATTCACCCCTCCACTTT. V gene TRBV15 combines with J gene TRBJ1-6, with D tentatively TRBD1 (5 bases). This CDR3 region has 18 residues. Germline CDR1 reads LNHNV; CDR2 reads YYDKDF (reference sequence). Trimming took off 0 bases at V and 4 bases at J, with 16 bases between the two ends.

As DNA, the CDR3 is TGTGCCATCAGTGAGTCGGACTATGGCTACACCTTC. The encoded protein is CAISESDYGYTF. This sequence joins TRBV10-3 and TRBJ1-2; D is ambiguous. The CDR3 runs to 12 residues. Germline CDR1 is ENHRY and CDR2 is SYGVKD. The V end was cut by 0 bases, the J end by 3 bases, with 2 bases between.

The chain carries TRBV15 and TRBJ2-3; 12 positions match TRBD1. The ends lost 0 bases at V and 5 bases at J; junction bases unmatched: 6. This CDR3 has 17 amino acids. Germline values: CDR1 LNHNV, CDR2 YYDKDF (reference sequence). The CDR3 spells CATSRDGGQGAKDTQYF. Here the CDR3 DNA reads TGTGCCACCAGCAGAGATGGGGGACAGGGGGCCAAAGATACGCAGTATTTT.

V usage is TRBV4-2 and J usage is TRBJ1-4, with no clear D. The germline CDR1 and CDR2 sequences are LGHNA and YNFKEQ. CDR3 size: 15 residues. V lost 4 bases, J lost 4 bases, and 13 bases lay in between. The CDR3 DNA is TGTGCCAGCAGCCGAGCGGGTCCGAGTAATGAAAAACTGTTTTTT. Its protein is CASSRAGPSNEKLFF.

The chain combines TRBV7-3 with TRBJ2-3, with a weak D call TRBD1 (6 bases). Trimming removed 1 base from V and 0 bases from J, with 8 bases in between. Germline CDR1 and CDR2: SGHTA and FQGTGA. The CDR3 loop spans 15 amino acids. Here the CDR3 reads CASSLRDTSTDTQYF. CDR3 bases: TGTGCCAGCAGCTTAAGGGACACCAGCACAGATACGCAGTATTTT.

The CDR3 here is CASSRRTVYYNEQFF. CDR3 nucleotide sequence: TGTGCCAGCAGTCGGAGGACAGTCTACTACAATGAGCAGTTCTTC. V usage is TRBV14 and J usage is TRBJ2-1, with TRBD1 as a possible D gene (6 bases). The V end was cut by 6 bases, the J end by 3 bases, with 15 bases between. The CDR3 runs 15 residues. Germline assignment: CDR1 SGHDN and CDR2 FVKESK.

The V gene is TRBV7-9, the J gene TRBJ2-7; D may be TRBD1 (6 bases). Trimming left V 2 bases short and J 6 bases short, with 14 bases between. The germline V gene has CDR1 SEHNR and CDR2 FQNEAQ (reference sequence). This CDR3 is built from 14 residues. The CDR3, as DNA: TGTGCCAGCAGCTTAACCTCAGGGACATCCGAGCAGTACTTC. As protein: CASSLTSGTSEQYF.

A single count supports this clone. The V and J genes are TRBV4-3 and TRBJ1-2; 8 bases match TRBD1. V shed 4 bases and J 6 bases; nucleotides not matched to a gene: 7. The CDR3 loop spans 14 amino acids. Germline V CDR1 and CDR2: LGHNA, YSLEER. This CDR3 reads CASSLRTGSDGYTF. The CDR3 DNA reads as TGCGCCAGCAGCCTCAGGACAGGGAGTGATGGCTACACCTTC.

The chain couples TRBV2 to TRBJ1-3; D remains unclear. Germline loops: CDR1 SNHLY, CDR2 FYNNEI. V was trimmed by 7 bases and J by 4 bases, leaving 8 bases between them. CDR3 length equals 12 residues. CDR3 in DNA: TGTGCCAGCACGCTTCTCGGAAACACCATATATTTT. Residues: CASTLLGNTIYF.

The chain has TRBV6-5 and TRBJ1-1; D not resolved. V lost 4 bases to trimming and J lost 5 bases, with 11 bases between them. Germline lookup yields CDR1 MNHEY and CDR2 SVGAGI. The CDR3 sequence is 13 residues long. CDR3 loop: CASSSRKGTEAFF. In DNA form, the CDR3 reads TGTGCCAGCAGTTCCCGAAAAGGTACTGAAGCTTTCTTT.

The genes are TRBV5-4 and TRBJ2-4; D is undetermined. Germline V gives CDR1 SGHNT, CDR2 YYREEE (reference sequence). This CDR3 spans 15 amino acids. With 0 bases removed from V and 3 bases from J, the gap between germline ends came to 10 bases. The CDR3 region is CASSLAPGIKNIQYF. As DNA, the CDR3 is TGTGCCAGCAGCTTGGCCCCAGGAATCAAAAACATTCAGTACTTC.

The V and J genes are TRBV10-3 and TRBJ2-3; D not certain. V lost 8 bases and J 0 bases, leaving 15 bases between the germline ends. The germline V gene encodes CDR1 ENHRY and CDR2 SYGVKD. The CDR3 length is 15 residues. The CDR3 loop reads CAIRGAGTSTDTQYF. The CDR3, as DNA: TGTGCCATCCGCGGAGCCGGAACTAGCACAGATACGCAGTATTTT.

The V gene is TRBV21-1, the J gene TRBJ1-6. TRBV21-1 is termed a pseudogene. The CDR3 consists of 17 residues. CDR3 sequence: CASSNEGPVDVNSPLHF. The CDR3 coding sequence is TGTGCCAGCAGCAATGAGGGCCCCGTGGATGTTAATTCACCCCTCCACTTT.

The chain couples TRBV19 to TRBJ1-2; D may be TRBD1 (5 bases). V shed 10 bases and J shed 2 bases, with 17 bases lying between them. Germline V gene lookup returns CDR1 LNHDA and CDR2 SQIVND (reference sequence). This CDR3 region has 14 residues. The CDR3 protein is CATRGGNRNYGYTF. In DNA form, the CDR3 reads TGTGCCACGCGGGGGGGTAATCGGAACTATGGCTACACCTTC.

V gene TRBV18 combines with J gene TRBJ2-1; 8 nucleotides agree with TRBD2. The germline V gene has CDR1 KGHSH and CDR2 LQKENI. The trim removed 3 bases at V and 6 bases at J, leaving 7 bases unmatched. The CDR3 spans 15 residues. CDR3: CASSPAGTRGNEQFF. In DNA form, the CDR3 reads TGTGCCAGCTCACCGGCGGGGACTAGGGGCAATGAGCAGTTCTTC.

The rearrangement links TRBV7-2 to TRBJ2-7; unclear D gene. V was cut by 1 base and J by 6 bases, with 13 bases left in between. Per the germline V gene, CDR1 is SGHTA and CDR2 is FQGNSA. There are 14 residues in the CDR3. In DNA, the CDR3 is TGTGCCAGCAGCTTAGGGTCCCGATCGGGCGAGCAGTACTTC. Translated: CASSLGSRSGEQYF.

J is TRBJ2-6 and V is TRBV7-1, with D perhaps TRBD1 (5 bases). TRBV7-1 is filed as an ORF, its function uncertain. V lost 5 bases and J 5 bases, leaving 22 bases between the germline ends. The length of the CDR3 is 18 residues. Written as DNA, the CDR3 is TGTGCCAGCAGCCTTAGAAGTCGAGGACAAAGTCGGGCCAACGTCCTGACTTTC. Translation gives CASSLRSRGQSRANVLTF.

This rearrangement joins TRBV5-4 to TRBJ2-7; 8 bases agree with TRBD1. The V gene end was trimmed by 4 bases and the J gene end by 5 bases; junction bases not matched to a gene: 11. Germline-derived CDR1 and CDR2 are SGHNT and YYREEE (reference sequence). The CDR3 runs to 15 residues. The CDR3 sequence is CASSDGQGNLHEQYF. DNA for the CDR3: TGTGCCAGCAGCGACGGACAGGGTAATCTCCACGAGCAGTACTTC.

The genes are TRBV7-2 and TRBJ2-1; D gene ambiguous. This CDR3 spans 12 amino acids. Deletions cut 1 base from V and 9 bases from J, with 7 bases between. Germline values: CDR1 SGHTA, CDR2 FQGNSA. CDR3 coding DNA: TGTGCCAGCAGCTTAGTCCATTTTGAGCAGTTCTTC. Translation gives CASSLVHFEQFF. Variable domain in full (rest from reference TRBV7-2 and TRBJ2-1): GAGVSQSPSNKVTEKGKDVELRCDPISGHTALYWYRQSLGQGLEFLIYFQGNSAPDKSGLPSDRFSAERTGGSVSTLTIQRTQQEDSAVYLCASSLVHFEQFFGPGTRLTVL.

The rearrangement links TRBV7-6 to TRBJ1-1; TRBD1 agrees at 8 bases. CDR3 length: 16 amino acids. The V segment lost 2 bases and the J segment 3 bases; nucleotides outside the gene matches: 8. Germline assignment: CDR1 SGHVS and CDR2 FNYEAQ. The CDR3 reads CASSLTRTGRDTEAFF. CDR3 sequence (DNA): TGTGCCAGCAGCTTAACCCGGACAGGGCGGGACACTGAAGCTTTCTTT.

The V call is TRBV18, the J call TRBJ1-5; 7 bases fit TRBD1. J lost 2 bases, V lost 5 bases, and 3 bases had no gene match. CDR3 length: 14 amino acids. In germline, CDR1 is KGHSH, CDR2 LQKENI. The CDR3 coding sequence is TGTGCCAGCTCATTCGGACAGGGCAATCAGCCCCAGCATTTT. It is translated as CASSFGQGNQPQHF.